This T cell receptor beta chain was recorded in a study of OX40 agonist ivuxolimab in advanced cancers. Researchers took blood at baseline, on cycle 4 day 1, and on cycle 7 day 1. About this clone: As yet, its antigen is unknown.

The protocol was immunoSEQ multiplex PCR, while the TCRdb copy is restricted to in-frame clones and leaves out a portion. The table has about 100,000 clones, less than 95% seen once; the top ten hold around 0.58%. Findings of the study overall: Certain nonresponders likewise exhibited a low normalized T-cell clonal expansion. By week 6 at 0.1 to 3.0 mg/kg, blood CD4+ and CD8+ T cells had expanded clonally. The average count of expanded clones was higher among CD8+ T cells than among CD4+.

Trimming stripped 5 bases from V and 1 base from J, with 9 bases between. There are 13 residues in the CDR3. The V gene's germline CDR1 is LNHDA and CDR2 SQIVND (reference sequence). The sample in question was CD4+ or CD8+ T cells sorted from blood, obtained in a trial of the OX40 agonist ivuxolimab. The clonotype comes from an adult with an advanced solid tumor such as melanoma, head and neck, liver or kidney cancer. The genes are TRBV19 and TRBJ2-7, with unresolved D. The CDR3: CASSPSYSYEQYF. CDR3 coding DNA: TGTGCCAGTAGTCCCAGCTATTCCTACGAGCAGTACTTC.